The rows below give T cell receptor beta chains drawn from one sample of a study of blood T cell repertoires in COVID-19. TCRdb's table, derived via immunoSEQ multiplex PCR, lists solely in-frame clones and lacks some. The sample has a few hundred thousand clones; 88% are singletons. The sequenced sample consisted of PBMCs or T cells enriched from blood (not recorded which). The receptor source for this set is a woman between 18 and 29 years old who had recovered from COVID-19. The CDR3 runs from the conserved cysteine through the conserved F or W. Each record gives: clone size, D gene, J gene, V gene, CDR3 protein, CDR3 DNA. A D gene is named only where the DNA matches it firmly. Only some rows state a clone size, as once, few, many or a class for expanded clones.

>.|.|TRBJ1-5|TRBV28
CASRARGGNHQPQHF
TGTGCCAGCCGCGCCCGGGGAGGAAATCATCAGCCCCAGCATTTT
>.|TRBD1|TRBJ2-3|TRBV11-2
CASSLGQTGHSTDTQYF
TGTGCCAGCAGCTTAGGACAGACAGGGCATAGCACAGATACGCAGTATTTT
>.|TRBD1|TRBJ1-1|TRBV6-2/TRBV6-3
CASSANRGARNTEAFF
TGTGCCAGCAGCGCAAACAGGGGTGCCCGGAACACTGAAGCTTTCTTT
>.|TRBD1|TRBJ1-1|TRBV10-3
CATAMTGLESTEAFF
TGTGCCACCGCTATGACAGGGTTGGAGAGCACTGAAGCTTTCTTT
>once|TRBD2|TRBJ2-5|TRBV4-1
CASSQERGGVTYRETQYF
TGCGCCAGCAGCCAAGAACGCGGGGGAGTAACTTATCGAGAGACCCAGTACTTC
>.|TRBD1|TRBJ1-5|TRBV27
CASSSDRAQPQHF
TGTGCCAGCAGTTCCGACAGGGCTCAGCCCCAGCATTTT
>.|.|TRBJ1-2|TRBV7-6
CASSRTGTSGGYTF
TGTGCCAGCAGCCGCACAGGGACCTCGGGGGGCTACACCTTC
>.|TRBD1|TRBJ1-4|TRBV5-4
CASSLQGAANEKLFF
TGTGCCAGCAGCTTGCAGGGGGCAGCTAATGAAAAACTGTTTTTT
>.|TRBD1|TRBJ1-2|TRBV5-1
CASGPGQTVTYGYTF
TGCGCCAGCGGCCCGGGACAGACTGTAACCTATGGCTACACCTTC
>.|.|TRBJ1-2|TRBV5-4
CASSLIGDRKGNYGYTF
TGTGCCAGCAGCTTGATCGGAGACAGGAAGGGTAACTATGGCTACACCTTC
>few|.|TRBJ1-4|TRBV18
CASSPPGEKLFF
TGTGCCAGCTCACCACCCGGGGAAAAACTGTTTTTT
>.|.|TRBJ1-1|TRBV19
CATTLTGSSMNTEAFF
TGTGCCACCACCCTCACGGGGTCCTCCATGAACACTGAAGCTTTCTTT
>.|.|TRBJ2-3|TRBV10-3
CAIRDFRPTDTQYF
TGTGCCATCAGGGACTTCAGGCCCACAGATACGCAGTATTTT
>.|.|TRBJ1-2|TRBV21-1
CASSTHGKRGSNYGYTF
TGTGCCAGCAGCACCCATGGGAAGAGAGGGTCGAACTATGGCTACACCTTC